These 17 T cell receptor beta chains share one sample of origin, sequenced in a study of long-term antiretroviral therapy in people with HIV. Survey level was the resolution at which the v3.0 immunoSEQ assay ran. The table came from immunoSEQ multiplex PCR; TCRdb's copy has only in-frame clones and leaves some out. Here the sample spans about 33,000 clones, roughly 80% being singletons. Sequenced material: unsorted PBMCs, taken 2 years after starting antiretroviral therapy. These receptors came from a woman aged 45-59 years with HIV.

The chain carries TRBV7-8 and TRBJ2-6; 7 bases line up with TRBD2. The CDR3 runs 15 residues. Germline V lookup: CDR1 SGHVS, CDR2 FQNEAQ. The ends lost 1 base at V and 8 bases at J; junction bases unmatched: 5. CDR3 in amino acids: CASSLGQGGSNVLTF. The CDR3 DNA reads TGTGCCAGCAGCTTAGGGCAGGGAGGGTCCAACGTCCTGACTTTC.

This clone has just a few counts. The chain couples TRBV4-1 to TRBJ2-1, with D hard to call. Per germline, CDR1 MGHRA and CDR2 YSYEKL. The V end lost 0 bases, the J end lost 6 bases, and 12 bases lay between the germline ends. The CDR3 totals 15 residues. CDR3 sequence: CASSQEHTFFNEQFF. The CDR3 nucleotides read TGCGCCAGCAGCCAAGAACACACTTTTTTCAATGAGCAGTTCTTC.

The rearrangement joins TRBV9 to TRBJ2-3; TRBD1 aligns across 9 bases. This CDR3 is 16 amino acids long. Germline values: CDR1 SGDLS, CDR2 YYNGEE. Unmatched junction bases numbered 4, after V lost 2 bases and J lost 0 bases. The CDR3 sequence is CASSVGTGISTDTQYF. CDR3 nucleotides: TGTGCCAGCAGCGTGGGGACAGGGATTAGCACAGATACGCAGTATTTT.

The chain joins TRBV4-1 to TRBJ1-6, with unresolved D. The CDR3 is 15 residues long. Germline V gene sequence: CDR1 MGHRA, CDR2 YSYEKL. Deletions cut 1 base from V and 7 bases from J, with 11 bases between. The CDR3 spells CASSQGENTNSPLHF. DNA for the CDR3: TGCGCCAGCAGCCAAGGGGAGAATACCAATTCACCCCTCCACTTT.

This rearrangement joins TRBV7-9 to TRBJ2-1, with 10 bases fitting TRBD1. The CDR3 sequence is 15 residues long. Germline V gene data show CDR1 as SEHNR and CDR2 as FQNEAQ (reference sequence). J lost 3 bases, V lost 5 bases, and 4 bases had no gene match. In DNA form, the CDR3 reads TGTGCCAGCAGCCCGGGACAGGGGAACTACAATGAGCAGTTCTTC. The encoded protein is CASSPGQGNYNEQFF.

V and J are TRBV5-1 and TRBJ2-1, with TRBD1 matching over 8 bases. Trimming took 1 base from V and 0 from J; bases not matched to a gene: 15. The CDR3 spans 20 residues. Per germline, CDR1 SGHRS and CDR2 YFSETQ. The CDR3 reads CASSLLPGTGNYGSYNEQFF. DNA for the CDR3: TGCGCCAGCAGCTTGCTACCCGGGACAGGCAACTACGGCTCCTACAATGAGCAGTTCTTC.

The chain links TRBV30 to TRBJ1-4; the D gene is possibly TRBD1 (6 bases). There are 14 residues in the CDR3. The germline CDR1 and CDR2 sequences are GTSNPN and SVGIG (reference sequence). Trimming removed 3 bases from V and 4 bases from J, with 12 bases in between. CDR3 residues: CAWSRGGYNEKLFF. The CDR3 nucleotides read TGTGCCTGGAGCCGAGGGGGGTATAATGAAAAACTGTTTTTT. The full variable domain, with the rest looked up from reference TRBV30 and TRBJ1-4, is SQTIHQWPATLVQPVGSPLSLECTVEGTSNPNLYWYRQAAGRGLQLLFYSVGIGQISSEVPQNLSASRPQDRQFILSSKKLLLSDSGFYLCAWSRGGYNEKLFFGSGTQLSVL.

This clone was observed a handful of times. As DNA, the CDR3 is TGTGCCAGCAGCGGTACAGGAGGGCTCAATCAGCCCCAGCATTTT. Encoded protein: CASSGTGGLNQPQHF. V is TRBV7-8 and J is TRBJ1-5; D is perhaps TRBD1 (5 bases). The V gene's germline CDR1 is SGHVS and CDR2 FQNEAQ. Between the trimmed V and J ends, which lost 5 bases and 3 bases, there was a span of 14 bases. The CDR3 extends over 15 amino acids.

The chain has TRBV5-1 and TRBJ1-2; no firm D call. CDR1 and CDR2 (germline): SGHRS, YFSETQ. This CDR3 is 12 amino acids long. Trimming removed 0 bases from V and 8 bases from J, with 8 bases in between. The CDR3 reads CASSLANLGYTF. The CDR3 DNA is TGCGCCAGCAGCTTGGCCAATCTGGGCTACACCTTC.

This rearrangement joins TRBV4-2 to TRBJ2-5; 7 positions match TRBD2. This CDR3 spans 16 amino acids. Per germline, CDR1 LGHNA and CDR2 YNFKEQ. The junction had 8 bases not matched to a gene; V was cut back by 2 bases and J by 2 bases. CDR3 sequence reads: CASSQPGTILQETQYF. The CDR3 DNA reads TGTGCCAGCAGCCAACCTGGGACTATCCTACAAGAGACCCAGTACTTC.

The chain employs TRBV7-9 and TRBJ1-6, with 7 bases lining up with TRBD1. Germline V gene data show CDR1 as SEHNR and CDR2 as FQNEAQ (reference sequence). This CDR3 is built from 15 residues. J lost 3 bases, V lost 1 base, and 0 bases had no gene match. The DNA for the CDR3 is TGTGCCAGCAGCTTAGGGGACAGCTATAATTCACCCCTCCACTTT. It encodes CASSLGDSYNSPLHF. The full variable domain, completed using reference TRBV7-9 and TRBJ1-6, is DTGVSQNPRHKITKRGQNVTFRCDPISEHNRLYWYRQTLGQGPEFLTYFQNEAQLEKSRLLSDRFSAERPKGSFSTLEIQRTEQGDSAMYLCASSLGDSYNSPLHFGNGTRLTVT.

The genes are TRBV7-9 and TRBJ2-7, with TRBD2 identical over 13 bases. Unmatched junction bases numbered 7, after V lost 5 bases and J lost 6 bases. Germline lookup yields CDR1 SEHNR and CDR2 FQNEAQ (reference sequence). The CDR3 covers 15 residues. The CDR3 region has the DNA TGTGCCAGCAGCGCCTCACTAGCGGGGGGGCGCGAGCAGTACTTC. This sequence encodes CASSASLAGGREQYF.

V and J are TRBV9 and TRBJ2-3, with 8 bases aligning to TRBD2. Germline CDR1 and CDR2: SGDLS and YYNGEE. With V trimmed by 2 bases and J by 0 bases, 2 bases remained unmatched. This CDR3 has 15 residues. Here the CDR3 DNA reads TGTGCCAGCAGCGTTAGCGGGGCTAGCACAGATACGCAGTATTTT. Its translation is CASSVSGASTDTQYF.

The chain has TRBV27 and TRBJ2-1; D call uncertain. With 2 bases removed from V and 7 bases from J, the gap between germline ends came to 12 bases. The germline V gene has CDR1 MNHEY and CDR2 SMNVEV (reference sequence). The CDR3 spans 14 residues. CDR3 sequence (DNA): TGTGCCAGCAGTTTACGGAACAGAAAAAATGAGCAGTTCTTC. It is translated as CASSLRNRKNEQFF.

This chain links TRBV27 with TRBJ1-5; D not resolved. Germline values: CDR1 MNHEY, CDR2 SMNVEV (reference sequence). CDR3 length equals 13 residues. Trimming removed 4 bases from V and 5 bases from J, with 9 bases in between. CDR3 loop: CASSSRFYQPQHF. CDR3 DNA sequence: TGTGCCAGCAGTTCCCGGTTTTATCAGCCCCAGCATTTT.

The V call is TRBV2, the J call TRBJ2-5; D uncertain. Deletions cut 10 bases from V and 1 base from J, with 7 bases between. The CDR3 contains 11 residues. Germline CDR1 is SNHLY and CDR2 is FYNNEI. CDR3 in DNA: TGTGCCACCGAGGCCCAAGAGACCCAGTACTTC. Translation gives CATEAQETQYF.

This rearrangement joins TRBV5-1 to TRBJ2-1; D unclear. This CDR3 is 13 amino acids long. Per germline, CDR1 SGHRS and CDR2 YFSETQ. V was cut by 4 bases and J by 3 bases, with 8 bases left in between. The DNA of the CDR3 is TGCGCCAGCAGCGCGGACGTCTACAATGAGCAGTTCTTC. This sequence encodes CASSADVYNEQFF.